A single sample is the source of the 20 T cell receptor beta chains below, sequenced in a study of CD8 T cells in ankylosing spondylitis. TCRdb redid the calling of the 5' RACE reads with MiXCR, one entry per CDR3 protein. The sample carries about 340,000 distinct CDR3 sequences, approximately 14% recorded once. The sample comprised blood, either unsorted or a sorted T cell fraction (not recorded which). These TCRs come from a male donor with ankylosing spondylitis or in good health (not recorded which).

The chain is built from TRBV12-3 or TRBV12-4 and TRBJ1-1; 9 bases are shared with TRBD1. The length of the CDR3 is 14 residues. V lost 4 bases, J lost 11 bases, and 11 bases stayed unmatched. The CDR3 sequence: CASSSITSGTGAFF. The CDR3 DNA sequence: TGTGCCAGCAGTTCAATCACCTCCGGGACAGGGGCTTTCTTT.

This chain joins TRBV28 and TRBJ2-7, with no clear D. V lost 1 base, J lost 2 bases, and 6 bases lay in between. This CDR3 is 13 amino acids long. From germline, CDR1 is MDHEN and CDR2 SYDVKM. The CDR3 is CASSLLVAYEQYF. CDR3 DNA sequence: TGTGCCAGCAGTTTATTGGTAGCCTACGAGCAGTACTTC.

This chain joins TRBV4-2 and TRBJ2-5; the D is unclear. The CDR3 length is 14 residues. Germline assignment: CDR1 LGHNA and CDR2 YNFKEQ. The V end was cut by 0 bases, the J end by 1 base, with 6 bases between. CDR3 sequence: CASSQDRLQETQYF. The CDR3 nucleotides read TGTGCCAGCAGCCAAGATCGTCTCCAAGAGACCCAGTACTTC.

This clonotype was detected a few times. The DNA of the CDR3 is TGCAGTGCTGCCCGACAGGGAGGTTGGTATGGCTACACCTTC. Translating gives CSAARQGGWYGYTF. The rearrangement uses TRBV20-1 and TRBJ1-2; 7 bases align to TRBD1. V lost 5 bases, J lost 5 bases, and 11 bases stayed unmatched. Germline values: CDR1 DFQATT, CDR2 SNEGSKA (reference sequence). CDR3 size: 14 residues.

This clonotype was counted between two and nine times. The V call is TRBV5-1, the J call TRBJ1-2; the D gene is possibly TRBD1 (6 bases). V shed 4 bases and J shed 7 bases, with 17 bases lying between them. Germline CDR1 and CDR2: SGHRS and YFSETQ. The CDR3 is made up of 14 amino acids. CDR3 residues: CASSQTGTDSGYTF. In nucleotides, the CDR3 is TGCGCCAGCAGCCAGACCGGGACGGACAGTGGCTACACCTTC.

The chain employs TRBV29-1 and TRBJ2-3; D unresolved. Germline V gene lookup returns CDR1 SQVTM and CDR2 ANQGSEA. V lost 0 bases and J lost 3, with 13 bases in between. The CDR3 spans 15 residues. The CDR3 loop is CSVEDNVGWTDTQYF. The CDR3 region has the DNA TGCAGCGTTGAAGATAACGTTGGGTGGACAGATACGCAGTATTTT.

The chain carries TRBV10-3 and TRBJ2-5, with D tentatively TRBD1 or TRBD2 (5 bases each). CDR1 ENHRY and CDR2 SYGVKD come from the germline V gene. The CDR3 totals 14 residues. Trimming stripped 0 bases from V and 4 bases from J, with 9 bases between. The CDR3 coding sequence is TGTGCCATCAGTGAGTCGGCGAGGGGAGAGACCCAGTACTTC. This gives the protein CAISESARGETQYF.

A few counts support this clonotype. This chain links TRBV20-1 with TRBJ1-5; perhaps TRBD1 as D (6 bases). The CDR3 consists of 12 residues. Germline V gene lookup returns CDR1 DFQATT and CDR2 SNEGSKA (reference sequence). Trimming removed 8 bases at V and 7 bases at J, with 15 bases between. In DNA, the CDR3 is TGCAGTACAGGGAGGGGAGGACAGCCCCAGCATTTT. Translation: CSTGRGGQPQHF.

This clonotype appeared a few times. The rearrangement joins TRBV5-1 to TRBJ2-1; 7 bases are shared with TRBD1. V shed 4 bases, J shed 8 bases, and the junction held 9 bases outside the gene matches. CDR3 length: 14 amino acids. The germline gives CDR1 SGHRS, CDR2 YFSETQ. The CDR3 DNA reads TGCGCCAGCAGCATCTTACAGGGGTGGGATGAGCAGTTCTTC. This codes for CASSILQGWDEQFF.

V usage is TRBV6-1 and J usage is TRBJ2-1; D gene uncertain. This CDR3 spans 14 amino acids. The germline V gene encodes CDR1 MNHNS and CDR2 SASEGT. V dropped 4 bases and J dropped 2 bases, with 9 bases sitting between them. In DNA form, the CDR3 reads TGTGCCAGCAGTGTAGGAGCAACCTACAATGAGCAGTTCTTC. This gives the protein CASSVGATYNEQFF.

As to this clonotype: The CDR3 end shows no conserved phenylalanine or tryptophan, and so a read error is likely. The chain recombines TRBV20-1 with TRBJ1-1; unclear D gene. Germline CDR1 reads DFQATT; CDR2 reads SNEGSKA (reference sequence). The CDR3 has 11 amino acids. The ends were cut back, 3 bases at V and 11 bases at J, with 13 bases in the middle. The CDR3 sequence: CSASPGGRAFL. Written as DNA, the CDR3 is TGCAGTGCTAGTCCCGGCGGGCGGGCTTTCTTA.

Worth noting for this clonotype: Sequence at one end of the junction differs from germline and may be a read error. V usage is TRBV5-1 and J usage is TRBJ2-1; 10 bases fit TRBD1. The CDR3 is 15 amino acids. In germline, CDR1 is SGHRS, CDR2 YFSETQ. The CDR3 DNA is TGCTCCAGCAGCTTGGGACAGGGGTCTTACAATGAGCAGTTCTTC. This sequence encodes CSSSLGQGSYNEQFF.

This clonotype was observed a handful of times. The chain couples TRBV6-6 to TRBJ1-4; D remains ambiguous. Germline loops: CDR1 MNHNY, CDR2 SVGAGI (reference sequence). The CDR3 has 13 residues. The V end lost 2 bases, the J end lost 8 bases, and 9 bases lay between the germline ends. The CDR3 nucleotides are TGTGCCAGCAGTTACCAGTTAAGAGAAAAACTGTTTTTT. Translated: CASSYQLREKLFF.

V gene TRBV6-1 combines with J gene TRBJ1-4; D unresolved. V lost 6 bases and J 4 bases, leaving 12 bases between the germline ends. The CDR3 totals 14 residues. The germline V gene encodes CDR1 MNHNS and CDR2 SASEGT. This CDR3 reads CASSTDGHNEKLFF. Here the CDR3 DNA reads TGTGCCAGCAGCACGGACGGCCATAATGAAAAACTGTTTTTT.

In this sample, this clonotype turned up a few times. This sequence joins TRBV7-9 and TRBJ1-5, with D unresolved. V was clipped by 3 bases and J by 0 bases, with 12 bases between them. CDR1 is SEHNR, CDR2 FQNEAQ, per germline (reference sequence). CDR3 length: 16 amino acids. The CDR3 sequence is CASSFGIGYSNQPQHF. The CDR3 DNA reads as TGTGCCAGCAGCTTTGGGATCGGGTATAGCAATCAGCCCCAGCATTTT.

This clonotype appeared a few times. The rearrangement links TRBV2 to TRBJ2-7, with D possibly TRBD1 on 5 matching bases. From germline, CDR1 is SNHLY and CDR2 FYNNEI. This CDR3 region has 13 residues. The V end lost 8 bases, the J end lost 5 bases, and 16 bases lay between the germline ends. The CDR3 here is CASSAGRANEQYF. The CDR3 region has the DNA TGTGCCAGCTCCGCCGGCAGGGCGAACGAGCAGTACTTC.

This clonotype was observed a handful of times. The genes are TRBV10-3 and TRBJ1-4; 7 bases map to TRBD1. The CDR3 extends over 13 amino acids. Germline loops: CDR1 ENHRY, CDR2 SYGVKD. The ends lost 8 bases at V and 5 bases at J; junction bases unmatched: 5. CDR3 in amino acids: CAIAGGQNEKLFF. For the CDR3, the DNA is TGTGCCATCGCGGGGGGACAGAATGAAAAACTGTTTTTT.

Only a few counts were recorded for this clonotype. The chain joins TRBV20-1 to TRBJ2-1; D gene ambiguous. CDR3 length: 12 residues. Germline assignment: CDR1 DFQATT and CDR2 SNEGSKA (reference sequence). Trimming cost V 2 bases and J 6 bases, with 8 bases left between them. The CDR3 loop is CSARRQANEQFF. The CDR3 DNA sequence: TGCAGTGCTAGACGGCAGGCCAATGAGCAGTTCTTC.

In this sample, this clonotype turned up a few times. V gene TRBV20-1 combines with J gene TRBJ1-2; possible D gene TRBD1, 6 bases. Germline loops: CDR1 DFQATT, CDR2 SNEGSKA (reference sequence). CDR3 length: 12 amino acids. V was pared by 5 bases and J by 1 base, with 8 bases between. CDR3 sequence reads: CSARQDNYGYTF. CDR3 in DNA: TGCAGTGCTCGACAGGATAACTATGGCTACACCTTC.

This clonotype was observed many times. This chain joins TRBV28 and TRBJ1-1; D is unclear. The germline CDR1 and CDR2 sequences are MDHEN and SYDVKM. Between the trimmed V and J ends, which lost 3 bases and 0 bases, there was a span of 8 bases. There are 14 residues in the CDR3. The CDR3 region is CASSFSRMNTEAFF. The CDR3 DNA reads TGTGCCAGCAGTTTTAGCAGGATGAACACTGAAGCTTTCTTT.